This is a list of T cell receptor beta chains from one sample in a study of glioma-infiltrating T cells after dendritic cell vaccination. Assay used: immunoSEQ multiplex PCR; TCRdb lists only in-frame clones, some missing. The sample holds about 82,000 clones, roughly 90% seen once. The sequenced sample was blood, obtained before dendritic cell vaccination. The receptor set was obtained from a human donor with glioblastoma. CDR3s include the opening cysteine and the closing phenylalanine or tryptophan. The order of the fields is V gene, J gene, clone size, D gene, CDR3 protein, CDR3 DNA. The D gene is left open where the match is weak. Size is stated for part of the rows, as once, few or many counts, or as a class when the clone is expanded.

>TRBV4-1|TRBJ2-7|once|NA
CASSLDSPYEQYF
TGCGCCAGCAGCCTTGATAGCCCCTACGAGCAGTACTTC
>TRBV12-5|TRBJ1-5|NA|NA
CASGFVDSYSNQPQHF
TGTGCTAGTGGTTTCGTTGACTCGTATAGCAATCAGCCCCAGCATTTT
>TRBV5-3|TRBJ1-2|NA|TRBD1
CARSHRGQADGYTF
TGTGCCAGAAGCCACCGGGGACAGGCAGACGGCTACACCTTC
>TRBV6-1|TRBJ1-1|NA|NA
CASSEGVMNTEAFF
TGTGCCAGCAGTGAAGGAGTCATGAACACTGAAGCTTTCTTT
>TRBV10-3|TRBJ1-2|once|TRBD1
CATGRPGTASNYGYTF
TGTGCCACCGGTCGCCCCGGGACAGCTTCTAACTATGGCTACACCTTC
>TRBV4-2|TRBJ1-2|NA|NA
CASSHNQREYF
TGTGCCAGCAGCCACAACCAACGGGAATATTTC
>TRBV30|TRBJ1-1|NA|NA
CAWSVQGGRPEAFF
TGTGCCTGGAGTGTACAAGGGGGTAGACCTGAAGCTTTCTTT
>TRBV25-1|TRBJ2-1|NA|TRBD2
CASRGLGNNEQFF
TGTGCCAGCAGGGGACTAGGGAACAATGAGCAGTTCTTC
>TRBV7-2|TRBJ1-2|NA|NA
CASSPQQKQLWYGYTF
TGTGCCAGCAGCCCCCAACAGAAGCAACTTTGGTACGGCTACACCTTC
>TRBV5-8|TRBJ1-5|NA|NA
CASSLYHQPQHF
TGTGCCAGCAGCTTGTATCATCAGCCCCAGCATTTT
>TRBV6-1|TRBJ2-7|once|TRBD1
CASSQGPRAGGHEQYF
TGTGCCAGCAGTCAAGGCCCGCGTGCAGGGGGCCACGAGCAGTACTTC
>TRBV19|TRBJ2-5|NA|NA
CASSIRAAIRGSQETQYF
TGTGCCAGTAGTATTCGGGCCGCTATCCGGGGATCCCAAGAGACCCAGTACTTC
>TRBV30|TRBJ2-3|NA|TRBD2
CAWSHRTSGVSDTQYF
TGTGCCTGGAGTCATCGGACTAGCGGAGTTTCAGATACGCAGTATTTT
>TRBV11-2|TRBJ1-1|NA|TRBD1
CASTQTRDSEAFF
TGTGCCAGCACCCAAACCCGGGACAGTGAAGCTTTCTTT
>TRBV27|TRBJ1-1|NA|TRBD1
CASISGQGGSTEAFF
TGTGCCAGCATTTCGGGACAGGGCGGGAGCACTGAAGCTTTCTTT
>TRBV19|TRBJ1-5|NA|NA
CASSGRGGLSNQPQHF
TGTGCCAGTAGTGGCCGGGGGGGTTTAAGCAATCAGCCCCAGCATTTT
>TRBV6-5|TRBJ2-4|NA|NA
CASRSDEDIQYF
TGTGCCAGCAGGTCAGATGAAGACATTCAGTACTTC
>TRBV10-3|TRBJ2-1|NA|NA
CAISTGGRNEQFF
TGTGCCATCAGCACCGGGGGTCGGAATGAGCAGTTCTTC
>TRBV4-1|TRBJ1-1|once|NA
CASSQAVRMNTEAFF
TGCGCCAGCAGCCAAGCGGTCAGGATGAACACTGAAGCTTTCTTT
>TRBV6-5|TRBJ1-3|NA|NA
CASSPSVSSGNTIYF
TGTGCCAGCAGTCCCTCGGTGAGCTCTGGAAACACCATATATTTT
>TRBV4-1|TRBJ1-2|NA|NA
CASSWASSYGYTF
TGCGCCAGCAGCTGGGCCTCAAGCTATGGCTACACCTTC
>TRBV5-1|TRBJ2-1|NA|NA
CASSLGAGDNEQFF
TGCGCCAGCAGCTTGGGGGCAGGGGACAATGAGCAGTTCTTC
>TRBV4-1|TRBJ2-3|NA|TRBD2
CASSQERGGPDTQYF
TGCGCCAGCAGCCAAGAGCGGGGGGGCCCAGATACGCAGTATTTT
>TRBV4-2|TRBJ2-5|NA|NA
CASSRRGTQETQYF
TGTGCCAGCAGCCGCCGCGGGACCCAAGAGACCCAGTACTTC
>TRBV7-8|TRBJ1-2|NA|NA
CASSLVGGSYTF
TGTGCCAGCAGCTTAGTCGGGGGGAGCTACACCTTC
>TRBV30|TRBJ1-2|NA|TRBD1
CARSRDSYGYTF
TGTGCCCGGAGCAGGGACAGCTATGGCTACACCTTC
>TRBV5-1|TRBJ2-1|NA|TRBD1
CASSLQGALNEQFF
TGCGCCAGCAGCTTACAGGGGGCCCTAAATGAGCAGTTCTTC
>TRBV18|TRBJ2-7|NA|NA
CASSPRATRGTHEQYF
TGTGCCAGCTCACCAAGAGCTACCAGGGGAACCCACGAGCAGTACTTC
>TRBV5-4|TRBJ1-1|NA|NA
CASSQDRQGDTEAFF
TGTGCCAGCAGCCAAGATCGGCAGGGTGACACTGAAGCTTTCTTT
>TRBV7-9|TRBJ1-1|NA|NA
CASSLAGGGTEAFF
TGTGCCAGCAGCTTAGCGGGGGGAGGGACTGAAGCTTTCTTT
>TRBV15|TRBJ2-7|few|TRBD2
CATSRDTSGSYEQYF
TGTGCCACCAGCAGAGATACTAGCGGGAGTTACGAGCAGTACTTC
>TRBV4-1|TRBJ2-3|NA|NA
CASSRTPQTDTQYF
TGCGCCAGCAGCCGGACTCCTCAAACAGATACGCAGTATTTT
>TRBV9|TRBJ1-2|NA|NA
CASSQGSGYGYTF
TGTGCCAGCAGCCAGGGGTCGGGCTATGGCTACACCTTC
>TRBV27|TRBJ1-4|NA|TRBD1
CASSLAAGQGVEKLFF
TGTGCCAGCAGTTTAGCCGCGGGACAGGGGGTTGAAAAACTGTTTTTT
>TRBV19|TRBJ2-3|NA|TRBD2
CASSSSGRQDTQYF
TGTGCCAGTAGTTCTAGCGGGAGGCAAGATACGCAGTATTTT
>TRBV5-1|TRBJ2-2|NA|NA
CASSLGQDPTGELFF
TGCGCCAGCAGCTTGGGGCAGGATCCAACCGGGGAGCTGTTTTTT
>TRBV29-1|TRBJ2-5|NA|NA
CSRRRGAETQYF
TGCAGCCGCCGTCGGGGGGCGGAGACCCAGTACTTC
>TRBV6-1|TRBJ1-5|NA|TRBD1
CASSERQGASNQPQHF
TGTGCCAGCAGTGAACGACAGGGGGCTAGCAATCAGCCCCAGCATTTT
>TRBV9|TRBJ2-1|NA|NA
CASRSGSYNEQFF
TGTGCCAGCAGGTCGGGTTCCTACAATGAGCAGTTCTTC
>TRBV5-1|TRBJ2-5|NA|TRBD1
CASSSTWTGLETQYF
TGCGCCAGCAGCTCCACTTGGACAGGGCTAGAGACCCAGTACTTC
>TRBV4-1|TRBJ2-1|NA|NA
CASSQRAGLNEQFF
TGCGCCAGCAGCCAACGAGCAGGGCTAAATGAGCAGTTCTTC
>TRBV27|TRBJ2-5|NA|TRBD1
CASSSGRDRGSETQYF
TGTGCCAGCAGTTCGGGTCGGGACAGGGGTTCGGAGACCCAGTACTTC
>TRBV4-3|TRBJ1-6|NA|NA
CASSQEGTVNSPLHF
TGCGCCAGCAGCCAAGAGGGCACTGTCAATTCACCCCTCCACTTT
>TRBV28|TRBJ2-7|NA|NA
CASSQGYEQYF
TGTGCCAGCAGTCAGGGCTACGAGCAGTACTTC
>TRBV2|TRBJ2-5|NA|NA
CASSETTRETQYF
TGTGCCAGCAGTGAGACAACCCGGGAGACCCAGTACTTC
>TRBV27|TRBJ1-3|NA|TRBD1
CASSGRWWTGLDSGNTIYF
TGTGCCAGCAGTGGACGATGGTGGACAGGGCTTGACTCTGGAAACACCATATATTTT
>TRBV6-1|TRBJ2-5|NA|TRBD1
CASKNRGQETQYF
TGTGCCAGCAAAAACAGGGGACAAGAGACCCAGTACTTC
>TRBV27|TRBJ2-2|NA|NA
CASGPGTLNTGELFF
TGTGCCAGCGGCCCCGGGACATTGAACACCGGGGAGCTGTTTTTT
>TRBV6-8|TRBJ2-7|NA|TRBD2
CASYLSSGRANEQYF
TGTGCCAGCTATCTTTCTAGCGGGAGGGCCAACGAGCAGTACTTC
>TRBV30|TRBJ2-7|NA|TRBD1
CAWRTGTGTYEQYF
TGTGCCTGGAGGACCGGGACAGGGACCTACGAGCAGTACTTC
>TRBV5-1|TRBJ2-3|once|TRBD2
CASSFVAGGPLPDTQYF
TGCGCCAGCAGCTTCGTAGCGGGGGGGCCCCTCCCAGATACGCAGTATTTT
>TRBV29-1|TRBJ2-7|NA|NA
CSVTRETYEQYF
TGCAGCGTTACACGGGAGACCTACGAGCAGTACTTC
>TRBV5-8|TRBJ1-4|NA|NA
CASSLFGGLRTNEKLFF
TGTGCCAGCAGCTTGTTTGGAGGGCTGAGGACAAATGAAAAACTGTTTTTT
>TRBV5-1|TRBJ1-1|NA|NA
CASSPEEVRNTEAFF
TGCGCCAGCAGCCCCGAGGAAGTTCGGAACACTGAAGCTTTCTTT
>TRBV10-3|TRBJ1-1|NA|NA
CAISEVAGVNTEAFF
TGTGCCATCAGTGAGGTGGCGGGGGTGAACACTGAAGCTTTCTTT
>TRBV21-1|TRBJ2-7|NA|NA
CASSVRRGYEQYF
TGTGCCAGCAGCGTTCGAAGGGGCTACGAGCAGTACTTC
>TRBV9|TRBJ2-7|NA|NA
CASSVESDGSYEQYF
TGTGCCAGCAGCGTAGAAAGCGATGGTTCCTACGAGCAGTACTTC
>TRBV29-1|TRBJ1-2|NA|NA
CSAQDGVYGYTF
TGCAGCGCCCAGGACGGGGTCTATGGCTACACCTTC